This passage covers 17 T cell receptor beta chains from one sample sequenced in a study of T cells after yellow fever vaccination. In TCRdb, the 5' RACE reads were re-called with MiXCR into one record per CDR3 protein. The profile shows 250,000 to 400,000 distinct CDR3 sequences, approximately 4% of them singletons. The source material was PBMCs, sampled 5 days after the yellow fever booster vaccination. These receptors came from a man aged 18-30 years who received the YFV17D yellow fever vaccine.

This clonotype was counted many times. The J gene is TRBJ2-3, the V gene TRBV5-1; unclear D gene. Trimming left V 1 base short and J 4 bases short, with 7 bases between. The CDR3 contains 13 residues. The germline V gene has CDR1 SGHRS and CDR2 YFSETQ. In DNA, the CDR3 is TGCGCCAGCAGCTTGACCCGCGCAGATACGCAGTATTTT. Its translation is CASSLTRADTQYF.

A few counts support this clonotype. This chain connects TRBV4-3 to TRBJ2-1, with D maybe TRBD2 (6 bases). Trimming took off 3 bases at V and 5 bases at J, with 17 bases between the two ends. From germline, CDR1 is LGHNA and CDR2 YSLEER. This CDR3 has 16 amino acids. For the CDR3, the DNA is TGCGCCAGCAGCCAGGACCCCAGCGGGCACAACAATGAGCAGTTCTTC. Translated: CASSQDPSGHNNEQFF.

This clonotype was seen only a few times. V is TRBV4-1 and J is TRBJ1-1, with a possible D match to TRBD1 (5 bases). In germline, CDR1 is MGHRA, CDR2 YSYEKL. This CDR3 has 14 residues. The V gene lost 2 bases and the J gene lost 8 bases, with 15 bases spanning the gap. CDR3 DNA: TGCGCCAGCAGCCAACCCCTAGGGCAGGGAGAAGCTTTCTTT. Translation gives CASSQPLGQGEAFF.

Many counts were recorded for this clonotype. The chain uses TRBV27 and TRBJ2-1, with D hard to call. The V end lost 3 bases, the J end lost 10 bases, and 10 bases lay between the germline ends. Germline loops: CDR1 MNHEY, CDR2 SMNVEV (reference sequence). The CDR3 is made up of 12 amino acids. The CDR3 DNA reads TGTGCCAGCAGTTTTCGAGCGAACGAGCAGTTCTTC. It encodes CASSFRANEQFF.

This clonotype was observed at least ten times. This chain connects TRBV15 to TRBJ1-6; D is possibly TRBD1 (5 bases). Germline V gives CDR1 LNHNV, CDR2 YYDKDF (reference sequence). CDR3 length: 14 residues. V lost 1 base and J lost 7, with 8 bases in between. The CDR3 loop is CATSRAQENSPLHF. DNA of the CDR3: TGTGCCACCAGCAGAGCACAGGAAAATTCACCCCTCCACTTT. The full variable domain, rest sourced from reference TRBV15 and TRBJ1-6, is DAMVIQNPRYQVTQFGKPVTLSCSQTLNHNVMYWYQQKSSQAPKLLFHYYDKDFNNEADTPDNFQSRRPNTSFCFLDIRSPGLGDTAMYLCATSRAQENSPLHFGNGTRLTVT.

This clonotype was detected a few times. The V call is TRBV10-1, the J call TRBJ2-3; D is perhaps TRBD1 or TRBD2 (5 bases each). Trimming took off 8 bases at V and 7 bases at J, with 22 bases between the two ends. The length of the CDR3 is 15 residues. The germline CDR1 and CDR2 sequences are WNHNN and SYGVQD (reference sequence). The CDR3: CASGRGDLLPYTQYF. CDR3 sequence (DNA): TGCGCCAGCGGACGAGGGGACCTGTTGCCTTATACGCAGTATTTT.

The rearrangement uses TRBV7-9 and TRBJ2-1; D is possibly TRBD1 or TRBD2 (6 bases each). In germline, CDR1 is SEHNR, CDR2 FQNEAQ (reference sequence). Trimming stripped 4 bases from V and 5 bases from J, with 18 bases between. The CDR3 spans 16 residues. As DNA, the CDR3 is TGTGCCAGCAGCTCCTTTTACGGGGGCCCCGACAATGAGCAGTTCTTC. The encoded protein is CASSSFYGGPDNEQFF.

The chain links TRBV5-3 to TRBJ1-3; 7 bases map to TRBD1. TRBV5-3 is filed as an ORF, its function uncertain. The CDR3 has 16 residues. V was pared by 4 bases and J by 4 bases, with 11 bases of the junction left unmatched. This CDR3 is CARSLQRTGSGNTIYF. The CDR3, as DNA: TGTGCCAGAAGCCTCCAGCGGACAGGTTCGGGAAACACCATATATTTT.

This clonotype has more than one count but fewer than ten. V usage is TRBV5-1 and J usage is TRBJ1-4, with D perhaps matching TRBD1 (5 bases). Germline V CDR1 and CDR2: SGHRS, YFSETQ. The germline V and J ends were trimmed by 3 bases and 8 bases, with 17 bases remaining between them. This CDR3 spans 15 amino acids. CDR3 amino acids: CASSSTGTPGEKLFF. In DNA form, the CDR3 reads TGCGCCAGCAGCTCAACCGGGACCCCAGGAGAAAAACTGTTTTTT. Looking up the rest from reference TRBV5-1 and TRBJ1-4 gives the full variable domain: KAGVTQTPRYLIKTRGQQVTLSCSPISGHRSVSWYQQTPGQGLQFLFEYFSETQRNKGNFPGRFSGRQFSNSRSEMNVSTLELGDSALYLCASSSTGTPGEKLFFGSGTQLSVL.

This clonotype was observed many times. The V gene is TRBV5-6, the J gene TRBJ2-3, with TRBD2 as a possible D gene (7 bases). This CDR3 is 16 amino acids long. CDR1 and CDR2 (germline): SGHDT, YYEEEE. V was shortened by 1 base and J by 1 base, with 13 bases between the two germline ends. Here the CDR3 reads CASSLMGGPGTDTQYF. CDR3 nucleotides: TGTGCCAGCAGCTTGATGGGGGGGCCGGGCACAGATACGCAGTATTTT.

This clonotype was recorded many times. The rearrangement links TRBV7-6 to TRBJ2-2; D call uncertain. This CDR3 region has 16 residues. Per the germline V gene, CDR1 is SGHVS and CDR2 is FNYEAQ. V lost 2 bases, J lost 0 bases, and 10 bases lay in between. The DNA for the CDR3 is TGTGCCAGCAGCTTATACAGCAGCACGAACACCGGGGAGCTGTTTTTT. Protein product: CASSLYSSTNTGELFF. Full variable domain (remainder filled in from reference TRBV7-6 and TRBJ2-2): GAGVSQSPRYKVTKRGQDVALRCDPISGHVSLYWYRQALGQGPEFLTYFNYEAQQDKSGLPNDRFSAERPEGSISTLTIQRTEQRDSAMYRCASSLYSSTNTGELFFGEGSRLTVL.

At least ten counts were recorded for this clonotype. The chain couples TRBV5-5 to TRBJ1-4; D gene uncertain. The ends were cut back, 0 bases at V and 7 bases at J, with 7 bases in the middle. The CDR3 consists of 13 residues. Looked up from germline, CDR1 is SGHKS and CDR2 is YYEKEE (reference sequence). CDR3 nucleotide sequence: TGTGCCAGCAGCTTGGCCCCTGGTGAAAAACTGTTTTTT. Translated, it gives CASSLAPGEKLFF. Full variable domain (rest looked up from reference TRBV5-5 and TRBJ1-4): DAGVTQSPTHLIKTRGQQVTLRCSPISGHKSVSWYQQVLGQGPQFIFQYYEKEERGRGNFPDRFSARQFPNYSSELNVNALLLGDSALYLCASSLAPGEKLFFGSGTQLSVL.

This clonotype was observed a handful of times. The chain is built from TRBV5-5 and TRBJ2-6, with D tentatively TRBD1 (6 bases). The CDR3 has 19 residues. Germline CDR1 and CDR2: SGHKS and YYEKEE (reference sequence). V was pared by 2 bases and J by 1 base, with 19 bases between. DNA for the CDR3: TGTGCCAGCAGCTTATCACCCCACCCTAGGGGGTCTGGGGCCAACGTCCTGACTTTC. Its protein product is CASSLSPHPRGSGANVLTF. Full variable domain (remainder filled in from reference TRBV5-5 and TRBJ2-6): DAGVTQSPTHLIKTRGQQVTLRCSPISGHKSVSWYQQVLGQGPQFIFQYYEKEERGRGNFPDRFSARQFPNYSSELNVNALLLGDSALYLCASSLSPHPRGSGANVLTFGAGSRLTVL.

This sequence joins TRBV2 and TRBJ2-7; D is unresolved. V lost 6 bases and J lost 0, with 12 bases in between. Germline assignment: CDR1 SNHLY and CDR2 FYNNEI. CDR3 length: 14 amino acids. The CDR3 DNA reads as TGTGCCAGCAGGTCCCGGATCGCCTCCTACGAGCAGTACGTC. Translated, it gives CASRSRIASYEQYV.

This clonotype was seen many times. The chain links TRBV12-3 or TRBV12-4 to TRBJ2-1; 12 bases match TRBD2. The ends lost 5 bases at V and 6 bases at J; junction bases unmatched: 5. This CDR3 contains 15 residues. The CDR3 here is CASSQRLAGVNEQFF. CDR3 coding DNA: TGTGCCAGCAGTCAAAGACTAGCGGGGGTCAATGAGCAGTTCTTC.

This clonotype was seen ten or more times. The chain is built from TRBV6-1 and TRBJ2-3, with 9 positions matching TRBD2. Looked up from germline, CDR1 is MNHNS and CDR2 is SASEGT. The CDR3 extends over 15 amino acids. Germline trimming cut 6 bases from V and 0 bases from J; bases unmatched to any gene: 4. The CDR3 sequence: CASRYSGGSTDTQYF. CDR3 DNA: TGTGCCAGCAGGTACAGCGGGGGGAGCACAGATACGCAGTATTTT.

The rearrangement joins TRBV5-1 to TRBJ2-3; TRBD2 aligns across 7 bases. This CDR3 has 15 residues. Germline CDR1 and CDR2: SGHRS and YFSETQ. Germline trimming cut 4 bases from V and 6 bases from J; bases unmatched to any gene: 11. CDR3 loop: CASSHRDYPRDTQYF. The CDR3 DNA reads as TGCGCCAGCAGCCACCGGGACTACCCGCGGGATACGCAGTATTTT. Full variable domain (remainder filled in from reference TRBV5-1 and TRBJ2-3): KAGVTQTPRYLIKTRGQQVTLSCSPISGHRSVSWYQQTPGQGLQFLFEYFSETQRNKGNFPGRFSGRQFSNSRSEMNVSTLELGDSALYLCASSHRDYPRDTQYFGPGTRLTVL.